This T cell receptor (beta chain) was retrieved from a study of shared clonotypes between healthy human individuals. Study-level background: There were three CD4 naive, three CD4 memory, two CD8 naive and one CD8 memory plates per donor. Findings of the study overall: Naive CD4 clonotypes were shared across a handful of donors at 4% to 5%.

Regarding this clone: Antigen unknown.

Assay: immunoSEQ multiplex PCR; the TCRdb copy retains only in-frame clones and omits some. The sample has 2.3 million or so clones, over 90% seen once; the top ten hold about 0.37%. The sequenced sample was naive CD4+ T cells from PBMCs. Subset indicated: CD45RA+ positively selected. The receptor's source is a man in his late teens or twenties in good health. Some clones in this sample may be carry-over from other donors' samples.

The DNA for the CDR3 is TGTGCCAGCAGTTTGGGGGCCAGATTGGGGGGCAATCAGCCCCAGCATTTT. Its translation is CASSLGARLGGNQPQHF. This chain links TRBV27 with TRBJ1-5; weak D call: TRBD1 (6 bases). There are 17 residues in the CDR3. V lost 3 bases and J 2 bases, leaving 17 bases between the germline ends. Germline CDR1 MNHEY, CDR2 SMNVEV (reference sequence).